The sequence of this T cell receptor beta chain was determined in a study of T cells in localized non-small cell lung cancer. The length of the CDR3 is 16 residues. The germline CDR1 and CDR2 sequences are SGHRS and YFSETQ. Trimming took 3 bases from V and 2 from J; bases not matched to a gene: 9. Data came from immunoSEQ multiplex PCR; TCRdb stores just in-frame clones and leaves some out. The sample holds some 53,000 clones, just over 85% seen once. The receptor was derived from an older male donor with stage III squamous cell lung carcinoma. The rearrangement uses TRBV5-1 and TRBJ2-3, with 7 bases lining up with TRBD2. The specimen was peripheral blood, collected before any cancer treatment. The CDR3 DNA sequence: TGCGCCAGCAGCTACCCCCCGGGGGGAAACACAGATACGCAGTATTTT. It specifies CASSYPPGGNTDTQYF.